The sequence of this T cell receptor beta chain was determined in a study of blood T cells in healthy people across ages. Across the study: Template switching caught about one barcoded beta molecule for each two T cells. General study findings and limits: TCR beta diversity per million T cells fell roughly linearly with age.

Per germline, CDR1 KGHSH and CDR2 LQKENI. V was pared by 3 bases and J by 10 bases, with 13 bases between. The CDR3 has 13 residues. The second PCR ran about 6 to 11 cycles with a sample-barcoded 5' primer and J-beta primers. The authors tagged each cDNA molecule using a template-switch adaptor with 12 random nucleotides. From the 5' RACE reads, TCRdb called clonotypes with MiXCR, one entry per CDR3 protein. This table has under 2,000,000 distinct CDR3 sequences, 49% appearing once. As concerns this clonotype: Its specificity is unknown.

This receptor was identified in a woman in her thirties or forties in good health. Sequenced input: blood. The chain employs TRBV18 and TRBJ2-1; tentative D call: TRBD1 (6 bases). CDR3 DNA sequence: TGTGCCAGCTCACCGTATACAGGGTACGAGCAGTTCTTC. Translation gives CASSPYTGYEQFF.